This T cell receptor beta chain was retrieved from a study of metastatic and nonmetastatic thyroid tumors. TCRdb re-clonotyped the PCR reads via MiXCR. The sample has a few thousand clones, roughly 22% seen once. Thyroid surgery had not been preceded by any treatment in any patient. This CDR3 comprises 15 residues. Germline V gives CDR1 LGHNA, CDR2 YNFKEQ. V was pared by 5 bases and J by 3 bases, with 7 bases of the junction left unmatched. The rearrangement joins TRBV4-2 to TRBJ2-1; 7 bases are a match to TRBD2. This clonotype originated in a female donor with papillary thyroid cancer or a benign thyroid nodule (not recorded which). Some clones in this sample may be carry-over from other donors' samples. Sequenced: tumor tissue. CDR3 nucleotides: TGTGCCAGCAGCTTAGTGGGGGGGTTCTACAATGAGCAGTTCTTC. Encoded protein: CASSLVGGFYNEQFF.